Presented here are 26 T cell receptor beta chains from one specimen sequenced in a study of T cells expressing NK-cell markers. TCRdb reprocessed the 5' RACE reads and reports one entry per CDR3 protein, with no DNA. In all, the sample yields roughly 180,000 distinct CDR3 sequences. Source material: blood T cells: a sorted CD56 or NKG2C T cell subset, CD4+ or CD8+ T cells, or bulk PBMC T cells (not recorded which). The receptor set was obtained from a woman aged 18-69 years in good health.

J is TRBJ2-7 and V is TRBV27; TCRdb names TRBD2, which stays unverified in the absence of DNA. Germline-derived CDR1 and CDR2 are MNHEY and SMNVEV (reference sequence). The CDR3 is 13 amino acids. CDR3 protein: CASSFGLPYEQYF.

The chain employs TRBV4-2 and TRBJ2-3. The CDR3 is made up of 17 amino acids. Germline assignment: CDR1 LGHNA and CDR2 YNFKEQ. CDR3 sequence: CASSQASAETATDTQYF.

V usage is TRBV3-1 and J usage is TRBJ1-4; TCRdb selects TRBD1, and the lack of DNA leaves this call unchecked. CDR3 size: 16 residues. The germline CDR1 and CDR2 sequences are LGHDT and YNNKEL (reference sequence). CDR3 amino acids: CASSQGEGTGRKKLFF.

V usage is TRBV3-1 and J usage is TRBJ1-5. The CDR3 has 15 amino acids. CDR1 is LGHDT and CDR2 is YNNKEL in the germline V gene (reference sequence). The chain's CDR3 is CASSPSGWSNQPQHF.

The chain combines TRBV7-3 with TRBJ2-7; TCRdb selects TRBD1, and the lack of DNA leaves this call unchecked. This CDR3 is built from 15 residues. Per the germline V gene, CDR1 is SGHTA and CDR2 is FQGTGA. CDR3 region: CASSLGQGHYDEQYF.

CDR3 sequence: CATSRGDRVQETQYF. The V gene is TRBV15, the J gene TRBJ2-5; TCRdb's D gene call, TRBD1, goes unchecked for lack of DNA. The germline CDR1 and CDR2 sequences are LNHNV and YYDKDF (reference sequence). There are 15 residues in the CDR3.

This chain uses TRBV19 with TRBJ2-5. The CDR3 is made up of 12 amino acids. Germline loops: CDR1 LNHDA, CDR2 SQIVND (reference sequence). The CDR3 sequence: CASMGSQETQYF.

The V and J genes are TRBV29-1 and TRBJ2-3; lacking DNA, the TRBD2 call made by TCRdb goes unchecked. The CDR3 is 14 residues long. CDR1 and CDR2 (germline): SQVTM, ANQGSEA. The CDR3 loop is CSGGGGGSTDTQYF.

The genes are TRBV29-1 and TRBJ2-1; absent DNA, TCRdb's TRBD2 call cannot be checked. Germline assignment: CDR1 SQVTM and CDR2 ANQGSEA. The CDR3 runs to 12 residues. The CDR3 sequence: CSARGDFYEQFF.

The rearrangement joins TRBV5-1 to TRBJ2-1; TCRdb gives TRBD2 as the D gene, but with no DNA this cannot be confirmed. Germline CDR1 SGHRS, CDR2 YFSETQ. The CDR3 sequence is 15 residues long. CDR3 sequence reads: CASSFRSGLAGEGFF. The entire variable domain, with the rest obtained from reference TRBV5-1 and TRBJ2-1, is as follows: KAGVTQTPRYLIKTRGQQVTLSCSPISGHRSVSWYQQTPGQGLQFLFEYFSETQRNKGNFPGRFSGRQFSNSRSEMNVSTLELGDSALYLCASSFRSGLAGEGFFGPGTRLTVL.

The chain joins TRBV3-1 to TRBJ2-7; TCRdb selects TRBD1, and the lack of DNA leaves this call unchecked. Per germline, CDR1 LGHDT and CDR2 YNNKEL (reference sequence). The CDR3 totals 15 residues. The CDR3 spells CASSQDRTRVYEQYF.

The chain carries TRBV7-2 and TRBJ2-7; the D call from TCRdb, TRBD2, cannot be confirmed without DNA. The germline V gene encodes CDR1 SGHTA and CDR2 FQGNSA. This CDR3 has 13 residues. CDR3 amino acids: CASGGASLVEQYF.

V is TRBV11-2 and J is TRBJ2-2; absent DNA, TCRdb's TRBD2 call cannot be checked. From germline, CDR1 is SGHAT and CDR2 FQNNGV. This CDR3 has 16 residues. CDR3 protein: CASSLRFGGRAWELFF.

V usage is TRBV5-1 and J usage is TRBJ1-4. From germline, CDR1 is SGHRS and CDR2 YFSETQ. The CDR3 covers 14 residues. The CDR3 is CASSPLATNEKLFF.

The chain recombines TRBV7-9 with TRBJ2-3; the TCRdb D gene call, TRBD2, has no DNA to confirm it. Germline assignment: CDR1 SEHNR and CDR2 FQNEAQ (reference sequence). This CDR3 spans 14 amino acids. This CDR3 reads CASSPPGARDTQYF.

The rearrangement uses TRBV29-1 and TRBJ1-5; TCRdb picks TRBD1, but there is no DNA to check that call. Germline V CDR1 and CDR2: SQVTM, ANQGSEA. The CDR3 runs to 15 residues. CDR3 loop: CSAIEGQNSNQPQHF.

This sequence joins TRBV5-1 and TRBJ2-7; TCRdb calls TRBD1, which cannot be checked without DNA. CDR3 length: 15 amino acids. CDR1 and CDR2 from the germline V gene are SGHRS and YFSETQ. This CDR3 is CASSYQRDGLYEQYF.

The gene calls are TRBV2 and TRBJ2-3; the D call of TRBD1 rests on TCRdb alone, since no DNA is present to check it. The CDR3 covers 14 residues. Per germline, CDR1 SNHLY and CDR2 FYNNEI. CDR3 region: CASTFGTSDDTQYF.

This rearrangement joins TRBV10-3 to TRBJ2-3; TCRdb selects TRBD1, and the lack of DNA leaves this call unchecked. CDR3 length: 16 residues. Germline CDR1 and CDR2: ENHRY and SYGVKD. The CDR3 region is CAISEGVAVGTDTQYF.

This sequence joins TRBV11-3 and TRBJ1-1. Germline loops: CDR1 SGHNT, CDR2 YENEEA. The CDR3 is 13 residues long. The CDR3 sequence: CASSLHRNTEAFF.

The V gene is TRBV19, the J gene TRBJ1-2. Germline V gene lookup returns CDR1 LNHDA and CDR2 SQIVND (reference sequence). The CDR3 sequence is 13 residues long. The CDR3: CASSIPNSGGYTF.

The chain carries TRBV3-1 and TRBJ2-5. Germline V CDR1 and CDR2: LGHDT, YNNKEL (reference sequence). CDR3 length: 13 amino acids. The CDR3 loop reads CASSQGSQETQYF.

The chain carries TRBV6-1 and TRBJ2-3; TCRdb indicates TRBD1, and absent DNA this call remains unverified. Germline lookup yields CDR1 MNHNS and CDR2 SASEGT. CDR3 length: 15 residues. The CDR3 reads CASRGQGSSTDTQYF.

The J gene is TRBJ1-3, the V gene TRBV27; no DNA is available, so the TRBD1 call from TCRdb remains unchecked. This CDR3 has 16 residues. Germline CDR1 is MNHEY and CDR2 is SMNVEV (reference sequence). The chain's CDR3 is CASTKGGFGSGNTIYF.

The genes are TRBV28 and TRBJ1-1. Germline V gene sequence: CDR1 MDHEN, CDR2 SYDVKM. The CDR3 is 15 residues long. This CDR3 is CASSLVRAANTEAFF.

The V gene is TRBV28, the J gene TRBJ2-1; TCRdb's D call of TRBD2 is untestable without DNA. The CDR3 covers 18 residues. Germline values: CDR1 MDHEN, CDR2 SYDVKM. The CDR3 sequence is CASTTQREGRINYNEQFF.